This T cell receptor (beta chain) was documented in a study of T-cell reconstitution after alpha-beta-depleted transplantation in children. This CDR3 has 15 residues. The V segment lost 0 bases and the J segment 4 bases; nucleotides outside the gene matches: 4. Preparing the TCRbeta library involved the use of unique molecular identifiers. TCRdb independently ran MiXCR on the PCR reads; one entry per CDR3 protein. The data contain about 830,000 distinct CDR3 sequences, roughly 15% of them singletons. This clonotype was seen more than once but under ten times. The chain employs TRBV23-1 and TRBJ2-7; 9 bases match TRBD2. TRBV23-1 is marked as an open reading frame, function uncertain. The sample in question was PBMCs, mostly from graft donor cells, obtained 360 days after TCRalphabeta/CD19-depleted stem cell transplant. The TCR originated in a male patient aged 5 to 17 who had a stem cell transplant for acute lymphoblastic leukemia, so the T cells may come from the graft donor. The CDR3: CASSQSREGRYEQYF. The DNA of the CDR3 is TGCGCCAGCAGTCAATCGCGGGAGGGTCGGTACGAGCAGTACTTC.